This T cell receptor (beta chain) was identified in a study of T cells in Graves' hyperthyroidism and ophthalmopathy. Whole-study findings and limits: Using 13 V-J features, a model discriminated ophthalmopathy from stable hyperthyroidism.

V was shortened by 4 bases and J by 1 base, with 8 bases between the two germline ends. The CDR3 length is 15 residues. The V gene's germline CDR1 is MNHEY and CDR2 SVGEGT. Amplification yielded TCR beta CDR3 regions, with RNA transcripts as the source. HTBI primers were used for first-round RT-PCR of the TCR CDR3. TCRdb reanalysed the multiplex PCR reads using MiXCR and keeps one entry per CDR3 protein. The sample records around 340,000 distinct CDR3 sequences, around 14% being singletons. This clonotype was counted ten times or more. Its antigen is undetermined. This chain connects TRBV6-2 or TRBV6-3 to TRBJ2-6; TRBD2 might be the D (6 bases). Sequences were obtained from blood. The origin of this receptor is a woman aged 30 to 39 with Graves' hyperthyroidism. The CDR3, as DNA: TGTGCCAGCAGTTTCGGGGGTTCTGGGGCCAACGTCCTGACTTTC. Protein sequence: CASSFGGSGANVLTF.